Listed here is a single TCR beta chain. The antigen is unknown. The data belong to a study of vaccination effects on CD4 cells after COVID-19. The CDR3 spans 17 residues. Germline-derived CDR1 and CDR2 are LGHDT and YNNKEL (reference sequence). V lost 0 bases and J lost 1; bases outside the gene matches: 5. Expansion with viral peptide pools was applied to antigen-specific CD4+ T cells by the ViraFEST assay prior to sequencing. Subsequent to 10 days of culture, CD4+ T cells were isolated. Nucleocapsid antibody tests were negative, and the vaccine recipients had no prior SARS-CoV-2 infection. Clones were read by immunoSEQ multiplex PCR, and TCRdb kept only the in-frame ones, dropping some. The sample includes about 20,000 clones, roughly 70% of them seen just once.

This chain uses TRBV3-1 (or the pseudogene TRBV3-2) with TRBJ2-1; TRBD2 matches 8 bases. This receptor was obtained from a human donor who received a COVID-19 vaccine. The specimen comprised CD4+ T cells from PBMCs cultured with HCoV-NL63 spike peptides, sampled before COVID-19 vaccination. The CDR3 sequence: CASSQDPAGGSYNEQFF. CDR3 nucleotides: TGTGCCAGCAGCCAAGATCCCGCGGGGGGTTCCTACAATGAGCAGTTCTTC.